A single sample gave rise to the 25 T cell receptor beta chains below, sequenced in a study of human T cells and chemical hapten exposure. As to time point: pre-sensitization, week 0. As to treatment: therapeutic diphenylcyclopropenone sensitization with weekly scalp DPC. TCRdb independently ran MiXCR on the RACE reads; one entry per CDR3 protein. The sample has around 180,000 distinct CDR3 sequences; just under 30% are singletons. This specimen consisted of whole blood, obtained in connection with sensitization to the hapten diphenylcyclopropenone (DPC). Receptor source: a woman aged 25 to 39 with alopecia areata. Some clones in this sample may be carry-over from other donors' samples.

The gene calls are TRBV27 and TRBJ2-5, with D maybe TRBD2 (7 bases). The length of the CDR3 is 13 residues. V gave up 0 bases and J gave up 10 bases, with 12 bases separating them. Germline V gives CDR1 MNHEY, CDR2 SMNVEV (reference sequence). CDR3 region: CASSLSGGGGQYF. CDR3 nucleotide sequence: TGTGCCAGCAGTTTATCGGGAGGGGGTGGCCAGTACTTC.

This clonotype was counted between two and nine times. The chain employs TRBV4-3 and TRBJ2-1, with D maybe TRBD2 (7 bases). The CDR3 has 13 amino acids. V was pared by 3 bases and J by 15 bases, with 18 bases between. CDR1 is LGHNA, CDR2 YSLEER, per germline. DNA of the CDR3: TGCGCCAGCAGCCATCCCGTCGGGGGGCAACGGTTCTTC. Its protein is CASSHPVGGQRFF.

The chain joins TRBV6-2 or TRBV6-3 to TRBJ2-3; D not resolved. The CDR3 consists of 11 residues. The V end was cut by 6 bases, the J end by 6 bases, with 7 bases between. The germline V gene encodes CDR1 MNHEY and CDR2 SVGEGT. As DNA, the CDR3 is TGTGCCAGCAGCCAACGGGATACGCAGTATTTT. Translation: CASSQRDTQYF.

The gene calls are TRBV28 and TRBJ2-7; 8 bases fit TRBD1. V trimming: 8 bases; J trimming: 4 bases; junction bases outside the gene matches: 7. There are 13 residues in the CDR3. Germline V gene sequence: CDR1 MDHEN, CDR2 SYDVKM. The DNA of the CDR3 is TGTGCCAGCCTGGACAGGGTAAGGTACGAGCAGTACTTC. As protein: CASLDRVRYEQYF.

This clonotype was detected only a few times. The V and J genes are TRBV6-2 or TRBV6-3 and TRBJ1-5; no firm D call. The V gene's germline CDR1 is MNHEY and CDR2 SVGEGT. The length of the CDR3 is 15 residues. V lost 6 bases, J lost 5 bases, and 17 bases lay in between. The CDR3 loop is CASSLSYKGDQPQHF. The CDR3 nucleotides are TGTGCCAGCAGCCTCAGTTACAAGGGAGATCAGCCCCAGCATTTT.

The CDR3 is CASSQDRADGNTIYF. DNA for the CDR3: TGCGCCAGCAGCCAAGATAGAGCCGACGGAAACACCATATATTTT. The chain couples TRBV4-3 to TRBJ1-3; D uncertain. The CDR3 totals 15 residues. CDR1 and CDR2 (germline): LGHNA, YSLEER. V was cut by 0 bases and J by 4 bases, with 10 bases left in between.

V and J are TRBV18 and TRBJ1-5; tentative D call: TRBD1 (6 bases). The CDR3 is 14 amino acids. Trimming stripped 3 bases from V and 9 bases from J, with 15 bases between. Germline V gene lookup returns CDR1 KGHSH and CDR2 LQKENI. This chain's CDR3 is CASSPDSGYAPQHF. The CDR3 coding sequence is TGTGCCAGCTCACCGGACAGTGGTTATGCGCCCCAGCATTTT.

Only a few counts were recorded for this clonotype. The chain joins TRBV9 to TRBJ1-1; 11 nucleotides match TRBD1. Germline V gives CDR1 SGDLS, CDR2 YYNGEE. This CDR3 has 15 amino acids. After removal of 0 bases from V and 5 bases from J, the junction contained 3 bases not matched to a gene. CDR3 residues: CASSVGDRGGTEAFF. CDR3 nucleotide sequence: TGTGCCAGCAGCGTAGGGGACAGGGGGGGGACTGAAGCTTTCTTT.

The gene calls are TRBV5-1 and TRBJ2-3, with TRBD1 matching 8 bases. CDR1 and CDR2 (germline): SGHRS, YFSETQ. J lost 2 bases, V lost 4 bases, and 6 bases had no gene match. CDR3 length equals 15 residues. The CDR3 region is CASSHGQGFTDTQYF. CDR3 bases: TGCGCCAGCAGCCACGGACAGGGATTCACAGATACGCAGTATTTT.

V usage is TRBV28 and J usage is TRBJ1-5, with a tentative D call TRBD1 (6 bases). Germline V CDR1 and CDR2: MDHEN, SYDVKM. V shed 5 bases and J shed 1 base, with 15 bases lying between them. This CDR3 has 16 residues. The CDR3 DNA reads TGTGCCAGCAGTAAACAAGGACAGTCGAGCAATCAGCCCCAGCATTTT. Amino acid sequence: CASSKQGQSSNQPQHF.

The sample holds a few counts of this clonotype. The chain uses TRBV2 and TRBJ1-2, with 7 bases aligning to TRBD1. The CDR3 loop spans 14 amino acids. Germline V CDR1 and CDR2: SNHLY, FYNNEI. Trimming took 8 bases from V and 8 from J; bases not matched to a gene: 14. The CDR3 protein is CASLRDRAIGGYTF. For the CDR3, the DNA is TGTGCCAGCTTACGTGACAGGGCGATAGGGGGCTACACCTTC.

This clonotype was recorded many times. V gene TRBV5-5 combines with J gene TRBJ1-1; D not certain. Germline V CDR1 and CDR2: SGHKS, YYEKEE (reference sequence). CDR3 length: 11 amino acids. The ends were cut back, 4 bases at V and 3 bases at J, with 4 bases in the middle. The CDR3 loop reads CASSGYTEAFF. As DNA, the CDR3 is TGTGCCAGCAGCGGGTACACTGAAGCTTTCTTT. The full variable domain, rest sourced from reference TRBV5-5 and TRBJ1-1, is DAGVTQSPTHLIKTRGQQVTLRCSPISGHKSVSWYQQVLGQGPQFIFQYYEKEERGRGNFPDRFSARQFPNYSSELNVNALLLGDSALYLCASSGYTEAFFGQGTRLTVV.

The chain employs TRBV28 and TRBJ2-1; the match to TRBD2 covers 9 bases. The CDR3 is 16 amino acids. Germline CDR1 and CDR2: MDHEN and SYDVKM. The junction had 16 bases not matched to a gene; V was cut back by 7 bases and J by 9 bases. The CDR3 sequence: CASTVTMASGVGEQFF. The DNA for the CDR3 is TGTGCCAGCACCGTGACCATGGCTAGCGGGGTTGGTGAGCAGTTCTTC.

The chain has TRBV2 and TRBJ2-7, with D unresolved. The CDR3 length is 15 residues. Germline-derived CDR1 and CDR2 are SNHLY and FYNNEI. Trimming removed 4 bases at V and 3 bases at J, with 16 bases between. The CDR3 loop reads CASSGTAGTSYEQYF. The CDR3 bases are TGTGCCAGCAGTGGGACCGCCGGCACGAGCTACGAGCAGTACTTC.

V usage is TRBV6-2 or TRBV6-3 and J usage is TRBJ2-2, with 7 bases lining up with TRBD1. V trimming: 6 bases; J trimming: 0 bases; junction bases outside the gene matches: 10. The CDR3 consists of 17 residues. Per the germline V gene, CDR1 is MNHEY and CDR2 is SVGEGT. This CDR3 reads CASSHSRQGSNTGELFF. CDR3 DNA sequence: TGTGCCAGCAGCCACTCCAGACAGGGCTCGAACACCGGGGAGCTGTTTTTT.

This clonotype was seen more than once but under ten times. J is TRBJ2-2 and V is TRBV9, with 11 nucleotides matching TRBD2. Germline V gene data show CDR1 as SGDLS and CDR2 as YYNGEE. This CDR3 spans 16 amino acids. The junction had 2 bases not matched to a gene; V was cut back by 0 bases and J by 4 bases. Here the CDR3 DNA reads TGTGCCAGCAGCGTAGCGACTAGCGGGGCCACCGGGGAGCTGTTTTTT. As protein: CASSVATSGATGELFF.

The chain recombines TRBV20-1 with TRBJ1-2; possible D gene TRBD1, 5 bases. V lost 6 bases to trimming and J lost 2 bases, with 16 bases between them. CDR3 length: 14 residues. Germline CDR1 and CDR2: DFQATT and SNEGSKA (reference sequence). The CDR3 here is CSAEVYGGNYGYTF. CDR3 DNA sequence: TGCAGTGCGGAGGTCTACGGGGGAAACTATGGCTACACCTTC.

V and J are TRBV29-1 and TRBJ2-2; 7 bases agree with TRBD2. The CDR3 spans 13 residues. CDR1 is SQVTM, CDR2 ANQGSEA, per germline. Trimming took 4 bases from V and 2 from J; bases not matched to a gene: 1. CDR3 nucleotides: TGCAGCGTTGGCGGGGGAAACACCGGGGAGCTGTTTTTT. Translating gives CSVGGGNTGELFF.

The chain is built from TRBV5-1 and TRBJ1-4; D gene ambiguous. The germline V gene encodes CDR1 SGHRS and CDR2 YFSETQ. This CDR3 is 15 amino acids long. V dropped 7 bases and J dropped 0 bases, with 13 bases sitting between them. CDR3 protein: CASAPLVATNEKLFF. For the CDR3, the DNA is TGCGCCAGCGCCCCCCTGGTCGCAACTAATGAAAAACTGTTTTTT.

V usage is TRBV20-1 and J usage is TRBJ1-6; TRBD1 matches 8 bases. The CDR3 has 16 amino acids. Losses at the gene ends were 2 bases for V and 5 bases for J; bases not matched to a gene: 8. The germline gives CDR1 DFQATT, CDR2 SNEGSKA (reference sequence). CDR3 DNA sequence: TGCAGTGCTAGAAACGCACTGACAGGGGATAATTCACCCCTCCACTTT. Protein: CSARNALTGDNSPLHF.

The chain is built from TRBV10-3 and TRBJ2-3; D is uncertain. Germline values: CDR1 ENHRY, CDR2 SYGVKD. V lost 6 bases and J lost 3, with 13 bases in between. CDR3 length: 14 amino acids. The DNA of the CDR3 is TGTGCCATCAGGGGGTTTACGGAAACAGATACGCAGTATTTT. Translation: CAIRGFTETDTQYF.

This rearrangement joins TRBV2 to TRBJ1-1; D is possibly TRBD1 (6 bases). Trimming cost V 4 bases and J 0 bases, with 9 bases left between them. Germline CDR1 SNHLY, CDR2 FYNNEI. This CDR3 comprises 14 residues. The CDR3 loop reads CASSADRMNTEAFF. CDR3 coding DNA: TGTGCCAGCAGTGCGGACAGAATGAACACTGAAGCTTTCTTT.

The rearrangement joins TRBV28 to TRBJ1-5, with D unclear. Per the germline V gene, CDR1 is MDHEN and CDR2 is SYDVKM. With 3 bases removed from V and 0 bases from J, the gap between germline ends came to 6 bases. This CDR3 comprises 14 residues. The CDR3 DNA reads as TGTGCCAGCAGTTTGTGGGATAGCAATCAGCCCCAGCATTTT. Translating gives CASSLWDSNQPQHF. Together with reference TRBV28 and TRBJ1-5, the CDR3 gives the full variable domain: DVKVTQSSRYLVKRTGEKVFLECVQDMDHENMFWYRQDPGLGLRLIYFSYDVKMKEKGDIPEGYSVSREKKERFSLILESASTNQTSMYLCASSLWDSNQPQHFGDGTRLSIL.

The chain has TRBV9 and TRBJ1-3; 10 nucleotides match TRBD1. The CDR3 runs 15 residues. V lost 3 bases and J lost 2; bases outside the gene matches: 2. In germline, CDR1 is SGDLS, CDR2 YYNGEE. As DNA, the CDR3 is TGTGCCAGCAGCGCTGGGACAGGGGCTGGAAACACCATATATTTT. It translates to CASSAGTGAGNTIYF.

The chain has TRBV19 and TRBJ2-3; D remains unclear. V lost 5 bases and J 0 bases, leaving 12 bases between the germline ends. CDR3 length: 15 residues. Looked up from germline, CDR1 is LNHDA and CDR2 is SQIVND (reference sequence). The CDR3 sequence: CASSFSGLSTDTQYF. DNA of the CDR3: TGTGCCAGTAGTTTTTCAGGCCTTAGCACAGATACGCAGTATTTT.